This TCR beta chain was found in a study of blood T cell repertoires in COVID-19. In the original workflow: Reference gene primer amplification gave estimated nucleated cell counts. Measured with immunoSEQ multiplex PCR; TCRdb has only the in-frame clones, and not every one. V and J calls and clone size come straight from that table; D and trimming were deduced from the DNA. The repertoire consists of under 200,000 clones, with 86% occurring once and the leading ten covering more than 6.5%. The ends were cut back, 7 bases at V and 7 bases at J, with 25 bases in the middle. Germline V gene lookup returns CDR1 GTSNPN and CDR2 SVGIG (reference sequence). CDR3 size: 15 residues.

The rearrangement joins TRBV30 to TRBJ1-2, with a possible D match to TRBD1 (5 bases). The sequence was obtained from a woman older than 75 in a cohort sampled during active or convalescent COVID-19. Material: peripheral blood. The CDR3 DNA is TGTGCCTTTCCCCAGAGGGCGGGGACCCGGGGTGGCTACACCTTC. It codes for CAFPQRAGTRGGYTF.